The 24 T cell receptor beta chains in this list originate from one sample, sequenced in a study of cytomegalovirus exposure and HLA in healthy donors. PCR used 60 Vbeta primers and 13 Jbeta primers. The table came from immunoSEQ multiplex PCR; TCRdb's copy has only in-frame clones and leaves some out. The table lists some 200,000 clones, around 86% of them singletons. The specimen sequenced was PBMCs. These receptors were taken from a woman in her thirties or forties in good health and CMV-seronegative.

Only one count was recorded for this clone. The chain combines TRBV10-3 with TRBJ2-7, with 10 bases matching TRBD1. The germline CDR1 and CDR2 sequences are ENHRY and SYGVKD. The CDR3 spans 14 residues. J lost 4 bases, V lost 5 bases, and 5 bases had no gene match. The chain's CDR3 is CAISPGQGSYEQYF. CDR3 coding DNA: TGTGCCATCAGTCCGGGACAGGGGTCTTACGAGCAGTACTTC.

V and J are TRBV27 and TRBJ2-7, with a possible D match to TRBD2 (5 bases). The CDR3 has 14 residues. CDR1 is MNHEY, CDR2 SMNVEV, per germline (reference sequence). The V end was cut by 4 bases, the J end by 4 bases, with 14 bases between. CDR3 DNA sequence: TGTGCCAGCAGTTCGGGGTCGTTGGGTTACGAGCAGTACTTC. Protein product: CASSSGSLGYEQYF.

This clone has more than one count but fewer than ten. This chain connects TRBV7-9 to TRBJ1-2; 8 bases are shared with TRBD1. This CDR3 contains 12 residues. V lost 4 bases and J lost 13; bases outside the gene matches: 8. From germline, CDR1 is SEHNR and CDR2 FQNEAQ (reference sequence). CDR3 coding DNA: TGTGCCAGCAGCTACGGACAGGGTTCTTCCACCTTC. Protein: CASSYGQGSSTF. Full variable domain (remainder filled in from reference TRBV7-9 and TRBJ1-2): DTGVSQNPRHKITKRGQNVTFRCDPISEHNRLYWYRQTLGQGPEFLTYFQNEAQLEKSRLLSDRFSAERPKGSFSTLEIQRTEQGDSAMYLCASSYGQGSSTFGSGTRLTVV.

The chain combines TRBV19 with TRBJ2-2, with 8 bases lining up with TRBD2. This CDR3 is 15 amino acids long. Germline-derived CDR1 and CDR2 are LNHDA and SQIVND (reference sequence). V was clipped by 6 bases and J by 5 bases; unmatched bases: 8. The CDR3, as DNA: TGTGCCAGTAGGTCCCAGCGGGAGTGGACCGGGGAGCTGTTTTTT. Translating it yields CASRSQREWTGELFF.

The CDR3 region is CASSLSRGGRGTNEKLFF. The CDR3 coding sequence is TGTGCCAGCAGTTTATCGAGGGGGGGGCGCGGGACTAATGAAAAACTGTTTTTT. The rearrangement uses TRBV27 and TRBJ1-4; tentatively, D is TRBD1 (6 bases). CDR3 size: 18 residues. The germline CDR1 and CDR2 sequences are MNHEY and SMNVEV (reference sequence). V lost 0 bases to trimming and J lost 2 bases, with 16 bases between them.

A word on this clone: The sample has other DNA sequences that encode this CDR3 too. The chain is built from TRBV7-2 and TRBJ2-3; a weak D match, TRBD2 (5 bases). Germline lookup yields CDR1 SGHTA and CDR2 FQGNSA. The CDR3 loop spans 13 amino acids. V was shortened by 5 bases and J by 5 bases, with 11 bases between the two germline ends. The CDR3 is CASSLGGRDTQYF. The CDR3 coding sequence is TGTGCCAGCAGCCTCGGAGGAAGAGATACGCAGTATTTT.

This clone was picked up one time. J is TRBJ2-1 and V is TRBV6-1, with 14 bases aligning to TRBD2. Germline V CDR1 and CDR2: MNHNS, SASEGT. This CDR3 comprises 15 residues. The ends lost 6 bases at V and 3 bases at J; junction bases unmatched: 1. CDR3 protein: CASRGTSGSYNEQFF. For the CDR3, the DNA is TGTGCCAGCAGGGGGACTAGCGGGAGCTACAATGAGCAGTTCTTC.

In this sample, this clone turned up a few times. The chain combines TRBV7-3 with TRBJ2-1, with a possible D match to TRBD2 (6 bases). This CDR3 spans 13 amino acids. The V end was cut by 2 bases, the J end by 8 bases, with 10 bases between. Germline-derived CDR1 and CDR2 are SGHTA and FQGTGA. The CDR3 sequence: CASSLYVADEQFF. As DNA, the CDR3 is TGTGCCAGCAGCTTATACGTAGCGGATGAGCAGTTCTTC.

The chain links TRBV18 to TRBJ2-7; TRBD2 aligns across 10 bases. V lost 3 bases, J lost 5 bases, and 7 bases stayed unmatched. The germline V gene encodes CDR1 KGHSH and CDR2 LQKENI. The CDR3 has 15 residues. The CDR3 loop reads CASSPHSGRVHEQYF. The CDR3 DNA sequence: TGTGCCAGCTCACCGCACAGCGGGAGGGTCCACGAGCAGTACTTC. The variable domain in full, completed from reference TRBV18 and TRBJ2-7, reads NAGVMQNPRHLVRRRGQEARLRCSPMKGHSHVYWYRQLPEEGLKFMVYLQKENIIDESGMPKERFSAEFPKEGPSILRIQQVVRGDSAAYFCASSPHSGRVHEQYFGPGTRLTVT.

The chain joins TRBV5-1 to TRBJ2-7, with TRBD1 matching over 12 bases. Germline V gene data show CDR1 as SGHRS and CDR2 as YFSETQ. The CDR3 is 20 residues long. The ends lost 2 bases at V and 4 bases at J; junction bases unmatched: 19. DNA of the CDR3: TGCGCCAGCAGCTTAATCATGACCCACGTCCGGGACAGGGGGCTGTACGAGCAGTACTTC. Translated: CASSLIMTHVRDRGLYEQYF.

CDR3 in amino acids: CASSLTRSSGNTIYF. The CDR3 region has the DNA TGTGCCAGCAGCTTAACACGGAGCTCTGGAAACACCATATATTTT. V and J are TRBV11-2 and TRBJ1-3; D gene ambiguous. The CDR3 spans 15 residues. Trimming took 2 bases from V and 0 from J, leaving 8 bases between them. Looked up from germline, CDR1 is SGHAT and CDR2 is FQNNGV.

In DNA form, the CDR3 reads TGTGCCAGCAGTAAGGGACAGGGGAGGATAGAGAACGAGCAGTACTTC. Protein: CASSKGQGRIENEQYF. The chain has TRBV2 and TRBJ2-7; the match to TRBD1 covers 10 bases. Trimming cost V 5 bases and J 5 bases; bases outside gene matches: 12. This CDR3 is built from 16 residues. The germline gives CDR1 SNHLY, CDR2 FYNNEI.

The chain combines TRBV2 with TRBJ2-3; 11 positions agree with TRBD2. The V segment lost 8 bases and the J segment 0 bases; nucleotides outside the gene matches: 4. The CDR3 totals 15 residues. CDR1 and CDR2 from the germline V gene are SNHLY and FYNNEI. The CDR3 protein is CASLRLAGSTDTQYF. CDR3 in DNA: TGTGCCAGCCTTAGACTAGCGGGGAGCACAGATACGCAGTATTTT.

The CDR3 bases are TGTGCCAGCAGTCTCCAGGGCGACAATCAGCCCCAGCATTTT. Protein product: CASSLQGDNQPQHF. The V and J genes are TRBV4-2 and TRBJ1-5, with D tentatively TRBD1 (5 bases). Deletions cut 6 bases from V and 3 bases from J, with 12 bases between. Germline CDR1 reads LGHNA; CDR2 reads YNFKEQ. The CDR3 covers 14 residues.

The chain links TRBV14 to TRBJ1-1; D perhaps matches TRBD1 (6 bases). The V gene's germline CDR1 is SGHDN and CDR2 FVKESK. CDR3 length: 16 amino acids. Trimming removed 1 base at V and 0 bases at J, with 12 bases between. The CDR3 loop is CASSQVGGAVNTEAFF. In nucleotides, the CDR3 is TGTGCCAGCAGCCAAGTTGGGGGGGCAGTGAACACTGAAGCTTTCTTT.

This sequence joins TRBV29-1 and TRBJ1-2; 7 nucleotides match TRBD1. CDR1 and CDR2 (germline): SQVTM, ANQGSEA. Germline trimming cut 1 base from V and 7 bases from J; bases unmatched to any gene: 12. The CDR3 extends over 15 amino acids. This CDR3 is CSVEAQTGWRSGYTF. CDR3 coding DNA: TGCAGCGTTGAAGCCCAGACAGGGTGGCGGAGTGGCTACACCTTC.

The chain combines TRBV27 with TRBJ2-7, with 7 bases aligning to TRBD1. The J segment lost 1 base and the V segment lost 3 bases, leaving 9 bases of the junction unmatched. The V gene's germline CDR1 is MNHEY and CDR2 SMNVEV (reference sequence). The CDR3 consists of 16 residues. CDR3 DNA sequence: TGTGCCAGCAGTTTCGGAGGACAGGTCTCATCCTACGAGCAGTACTTC. This codes for CASSFGGQVSSYEQYF.

The chain uses TRBV5-6 and TRBJ2-3, with D maybe TRBD2 (6 bases). Germline assignment: CDR1 SGHDT and CDR2 YYEEEE. The CDR3 length is 13 residues. Trimming shortened V by 4 bases and J by 8 bases, and 14 bases separated the two germline ends. The CDR3 DNA follows: TGTGCCAGCAGCAGACGGGAGTGGGTTACGCAGTATTTT. It yields the protein CASSRREWVTQYF.

V usage is TRBV15 and J usage is TRBJ2-2, with D maybe TRBD1 (6 bases). The CDR3 sequence is 16 residues long. Per germline, CDR1 LNHNV and CDR2 YYDKDF (reference sequence). V lost 3 bases and J lost 3, with 14 bases in between. The CDR3 coding sequence is TGTGCCACCAGCAGCTACAGGGCGTTAGACACCGGGGAGCTGTTTTTT. Protein: CATSSYRALDTGELFF.

This clone turned up a few times. This rearrangement joins TRBV7-2 to TRBJ2-5; 13 nucleotides align to TRBD2. Germline assignment: CDR1 SGHTA and CDR2 FQGNSA. The CDR3 is 15 residues long. After removal of 5 bases from V and 5 bases from J, the junction contained 5 bases not matched to a gene. The CDR3 here is CASSRTSGSGETQYF. Here the CDR3 DNA reads TGTGCCAGCAGCCGGACTAGCGGGAGTGGGGAGACCCAGTACTTC.

The chain is built from TRBV25-1 and TRBJ2-7; D is uncertain. Germline V CDR1 and CDR2: MGHDK, SYGVNS. The CDR3 contains 11 residues. Trimming removed 0 bases at V and 6 bases at J, with 3 bases between. CDR3 amino acids: CASSEYVEQYF. The CDR3 DNA reads TGTGCCAGCAGTGAATACGTCGAGCAGTACTTC.

This sequence joins TRBV6-5 and TRBJ2-2, with 7 bases fitting TRBD2. Germline V gene lookup returns CDR1 MNHEY and CDR2 SVGAGI. The CDR3 covers 15 residues. The ends lost 7 bases at V and 1 base at J; junction bases unmatched: 6. This CDR3 is CASNRVAGNTGELFF. CDR3 nucleotides: TGTGCCAGCAATCGGGTAGCGGGGAACACCGGGGAGCTGTTTTTT.

This chain links TRBV5-8 with TRBJ1-3; the D is unclear. Per the germline V gene, CDR1 is SGHTS and CDR2 is YDEGEE. V shed 2 bases and J shed 0 bases, with 6 bases lying between them. The CDR3 is 14 residues long. DNA of the CDR3: TGTGCCAGCAGCTTCTTGCGCTCTGGAAACACCATATATTTT. Translating it yields CASSFLRSGNTIYF.

The V gene is TRBV9, the J gene TRBJ2-3; D ambiguous. The germline V and J ends were trimmed by 4 bases and 7 bases, with 7 bases remaining between them. CDR3 length: 11 residues. Germline CDR1 reads SGDLS; CDR2 reads YYNGEE. The CDR3 DNA follows: TGTGCCAGCAGCCCCCAGAATACGCAGTATTTT. As protein: CASSPQNTQYF.